The clone carrying this TCR beta chain was picked up a small number of times. Its specificity is unknown. Sorted populations comprised CD4+ and CD8+ T cells obtained from PBMCs. The data are from a study of CD8+ T cells in alopecia areata. General study findings and limits: Sharing of TCRs across patients appeared less clear than in mice, possibly for HLA-related reasons. Normal scalp showed lower clonality than lesional scalp, especially alopecia totalis/universalis. Scalp data also include sequences from resident alphabeta T cells of normal skin.

Germline V lookup: CDR1 MGHRA, CDR2 YSYEKL. This CDR3 contains 15 residues. V gave up 2 bases and J gave up 5 bases; unmatched junction bases: 7. It was cDNA, reverse transcribed from extracted RNA, that served as the sequencing template. The data were produced by immunoSEQ multiplex PCR, yet TCRdb's version contains in-frame clones alone and is incomplete. The sample yields around 150,000 clones, roughly 58% seen once. The receptor comes from a human donor in good health. The sequenced sample was CD8+ T cells sorted from blood. The chain links TRBV4-1 to TRBJ2-5, with 8 bases lining up with TRBD1. The CDR3 loop is CASSQSVGTGETQYF. CDR3 nucleotide sequence: TGCGCCAGCAGCCAATCGGTCGGGACAGGCGAGACCCAGTACTTC.